One and the same sample provided the 27 T cell receptor beta chains below, sequenced in a study of shared clonotypes between healthy human individuals. Selected positively for CCR7 and CD45RO-negative, naive CD8 cells excluded terminally differentiated effector memory CD45RA+ cells. Clones were read by immunoSEQ multiplex PCR, and TCRdb kept only the in-frame ones, dropping some. The repertoire holds hundreds of thousands of clones, with approximately 96% as singletons. Source material: naive CD8+ T cells sorted from blood. These receptors were collected from a woman in her twenties or thirties in good health.

This chain links TRBV7-9 with TRBJ1-1; D gene ambiguous. From germline, CDR1 is SEHNR and CDR2 FQNEAQ (reference sequence). Between the trimmed V and J ends, which lost 1 base and 4 bases, there was a span of 13 bases. The CDR3 extends over 15 amino acids. This chain's CDR3 is CASSLVEGVGTEAFF. CDR3 DNA: TGTGCCAGCAGCTTAGTGGAGGGAGTGGGCACTGAAGCTTTCTTT. The variable domain in full, with the rest retrieved from reference TRBV7-9 and TRBJ1-1, is DTGVSQNPRHKITKRGQNVTFRCDPISEHNRLYWYRQTLGQGPEFLTYFQNEAQLEKSRLLSDRFSAERPKGSFSTLEIQRTEQGDSAMYLCASSLVEGVGTEAFFGQGTRLTVV.

This clone was picked up a small number of times. The chain joins TRBV29-1 to TRBJ2-1; TRBD1 is a possible D gene (6 bases). The length of the CDR3 is 16 residues. The germline V gene encodes CDR1 SQVTM and CDR2 ANQGSEA. Trimming shortened V by 3 bases and J by 0 bases, and 15 bases separated the two germline ends. The CDR3 DNA reads TGCAGCGTTGATATTGCTGGACAGAGCTCCTACAATGAGCAGTTCTTC. It translates to CSVDIAGQSSYNEQFF.

The chain uses TRBV30 and TRBJ1-2; D gene uncertain. This CDR3 comprises 10 residues. Germline lookup yields CDR1 GTSNPN and CDR2 SVGIG (reference sequence). V was shortened by 3 bases and J by 8 bases, with 7 bases between the two germline ends. The CDR3 loop reads CAWSPPGYTF. The CDR3, as DNA: TGTGCCTGGAGCCCTCCCGGCTACACCTTC.

Comments on this clone: Distinct nucleotide sequences in the sample also encode this CDR3. The chain employs TRBV9 and TRBJ2-7; tentative D call: TRBD2 (5 bases). The V gene lost 0 bases and the J gene lost 2 bases, with 12 bases spanning the gap. The CDR3 has 15 residues. The germline CDR1 and CDR2 sequences are SGDLS and YYNGEE. In DNA, the CDR3 is TGTGCCAGCAGCGTAGCCGACGGACTCACCTACGAGCAGTACTTC. Translated, it gives CASSVADGLTYEQYF.

The chain recombines TRBV16 with TRBJ1-1; tentative D call: TRBD1 (6 bases). The germline V gene encodes CDR1 KGHSY and CDR2 FQNENV. CDR3 length: 15 residues. V was trimmed by 3 bases and J by 6 bases, leaving 17 bases between them. CDR3 coding DNA: TGTGCCAGCAGCCAGTGGGGGCTGGGAGACTCTGAAGCTTTCTTT. It is translated as CASSQWGLGDSEAFF.

The chain combines TRBV4-1 with TRBJ2-5; TRBD2 might be the D (5 bases). Germline CDR1 is MGHRA and CDR2 is YSYEKL. V was cut by 0 bases and J by 2 bases, with 13 bases left in between. The CDR3 runs 16 residues. Here the CDR3 reads CASSQDPAELQETQYF. The CDR3 coding sequence is TGCGCCAGCAGCCAAGATCCAGCGGAGTTACAAGAGACCCAGTACTTC.

This rearrangement joins TRBV28 to TRBJ1-5; TRBD1 matches at 8 bases. CDR3 size: 18 residues. From germline, CDR1 is MDHEN and CDR2 SYDVKM. J lost 1 base, V lost 10 bases, and 18 bases had no gene match. DNA of the CDR3: TGTGCCACAACACACAGGGGGGGGCTCTATATGAGCAATCAGCCCCAGCATTTT. This encodes CATTHRGGLYMSNQPQHF.

V and J are TRBV29-1 and TRBJ2-2; TRBD1 aligns across 7 bases. The CDR3 is 13 residues long. The germline CDR1 and CDR2 sequences are SQVTM and ANQGSEA. With 6 bases clipped from V and 3 bases from J, the junction kept 4 bases outside the gene matches. For the CDR3, the DNA is TGCAGCGTCCACACAGGGGACACCGGGGAGCTGTTTTTT. Amino acid sequence: CSVHTGDTGELFF.

V and J are TRBV28 and TRBJ1-2; 9 positions agree with TRBD1. CDR1 is MDHEN, CDR2 SYDVKM, per germline. The trim removed 7 bases at V and 2 bases at J, leaving 11 bases unmatched. The length of the CDR3 is 16 residues. The CDR3 spells CASTPEQGATNYGYTF. The CDR3 DNA reads as TGTGCCAGCACCCCAGAACAGGGGGCGACCAACTATGGCTACACCTTC.

The chain has TRBV6-6 and TRBJ2-1; D may match TRBD1 or TRBD2 (5 bases each). The CDR3 extends over 15 amino acids. Looked up from germline, CDR1 is MNHNY and CDR2 is SVGAGI (reference sequence). Between the trimmed V and J ends, which lost 2 bases and 2 bases, there was a span of 10 bases. CDR3 protein: CASSYEGWTYNEQFF. For the CDR3, the DNA is TGTGCCAGCAGTTACGAGGGGTGGACCTACAATGAGCAGTTCTTC.

This chain joins TRBV28 and TRBJ2-5; D is perhaps TRBD1 or TRBD2 (5 bases each). The CDR3 spans 15 residues. Looked up from germline, CDR1 is MDHEN and CDR2 is SYDVKM. V was pared by 2 bases and J by 4 bases, with 14 bases between. CDR3 loop: CASSLTGTARETQYF. CDR3 nucleotide sequence: TGTGCCAGCAGTTTAACCGGGACCGCAAGAGAGACCCAGTACTTC. Combining the CDR3 with reference TRBV28 and TRBJ2-5 gives the whole variable domain DVKVTQSSRYLVKRTGEKVFLECVQDMDHENMFWYRQDPGLGLRLIYFSYDVKMKEKGDIPEGYSVSREKKERFSLILESASTNQTSMYLCASSLTGTARETQYFGPGTRLLVL.

This rearrangement joins TRBV5-1 to TRBJ2-3; D might be TRBD1 (6 bases). Between the trimmed V and J ends, which lost 0 bases and 2 bases, there was a span of 13 bases. The CDR3 totals 16 residues. Germline lookup yields CDR1 SGHRS and CDR2 YFSETQ. The CDR3 protein is CASSLAIDRPTDTQYF. The CDR3 coding sequence is TGCGCCAGCAGCTTGGCCATAGACAGGCCCACAGATACGCAGTATTTT.

The chain couples TRBV5-1 to TRBJ2-7; 9 bases match TRBD2. The CDR3 is made up of 18 amino acids. V trimming: 4 bases; J trimming: 2 bases; junction bases outside the gene matches: 16. The germline V gene has CDR1 SGHRS and CDR2 YFSETQ. The CDR3 region is CASSDGLAGPGGPYEQYF. The CDR3 DNA reads TGCGCCAGCAGCGACGGCCTAGCGGGGCCGGGGGGTCCCTACGAGCAGTACTTC.

This sequence joins TRBV19 and TRBJ1-5; perhaps TRBD1 as D (6 bases). This CDR3 spans 16 amino acids. Germline CDR1 reads LNHDA; CDR2 reads SQIVND (reference sequence). The germline V and J ends were trimmed by 9 bases and 5 bases, with 23 bases remaining between them. The CDR3 sequence: CASKTGGHQGHQPQHF. The CDR3 DNA reads TGTGCCAGCAAAACTGGGGGCCACCAAGGGCATCAGCCCCAGCATTTT.

With respect to this clone: The sample contains more than one DNA sequence encoding this CDR3. The chain couples TRBV28 to TRBJ1-2; D uncertain. CDR1 MDHEN and CDR2 SYDVKM come from the germline V gene. This CDR3 region has 14 residues. V lost 3 bases, J lost 1 base, and 9 bases lay in between. DNA of the CDR3: TGTGCCAGCAGTTTCTTGGGCAGTAACTATGGCTACACCTTC. Translated: CASSFLGSNYGYTF.

The V and J genes are TRBV14 and TRBJ2-1; 8 bases map to TRBD2. The junction had 11 bases not matched to a gene; V was cut back by 10 bases and J by 6 bases. There are 14 residues in the CDR3. Germline loops: CDR1 SGHDN, CDR2 FVKESK. The CDR3 sequence is CATTPGLGFNEQFF. CDR3 DNA: TGTGCCACCACTCCGGGACTAGGGTTCAATGAGCAGTTCTTC.

The chain couples TRBV20-1 to TRBJ1-1; possibly TRBD1 for D (5 bases). Germline CDR1 and CDR2: DFQATT and SNEGSKA (reference sequence). The CDR3 extends over 11 amino acids. Trimming removed 7 bases at V and 5 bases at J, with 11 bases between. The CDR3 coding sequence is TGCAGTGTGGCCGAGGGGACTGAAGCTTTCTTT. As protein: CSVAEGTEAFF.

Concerning this clone itself: The same CDR3 arises from other DNA sequences in this sample as well. V and J are TRBV27 and TRBJ2-7, with a possible D match to TRBD1 (5 bases). The V end was cut by 3 bases, the J end by 3 bases, with 12 bases between. The CDR3 is made up of 14 amino acids. Germline loops: CDR1 MNHEY, CDR2 SMNVEV (reference sequence). The chain's CDR3 is CASSFGQGGYEQYF. The CDR3 coding sequence is TGTGCCAGCAGTTTTGGGCAGGGCGGCTACGAGCAGTACTTC.

The chain carries TRBV7-6 and TRBJ2-1; possible D gene TRBD1, 6 bases. The V and J ends lost 0 bases and 8 bases respectively, with 11 bases between them. The CDR3 is 14 amino acids. The germline V gene encodes CDR1 SGHVS and CDR2 FNYEAQ. This CDR3 reads CASSLAGAFDEQFF. CDR3 in DNA: TGTGCCAGCAGCTTAGCGGGGGCGTTTGATGAGCAGTTCTTC.

The V and J genes are TRBV27 and TRBJ2-5; D is uncertain. There are 12 residues in the CDR3. Between the trimmed V and J ends, which lost 5 bases and 5 bases, there was a span of 9 bases. The V gene's germline CDR1 is MNHEY and CDR2 SMNVEV (reference sequence). As DNA, the CDR3 is TGTGCCAGCAGTCCCCGCCCTGAGACCCAGTACTTC. Amino acids: CASSPRPETQYF.

The J gene is TRBJ2-1, the V gene TRBV25-1; TRBD2 agrees at 9 bases. Germline V gene sequence: CDR1 MGHDK, CDR2 SYGVNS. This CDR3 has 14 amino acids. Losses at the gene ends were 7 bases for V and 8 bases for J; bases not matched to a gene: 9. DNA for the CDR3: TGTGCCAGCAAATCGAGCGGGAGGATGGATGAGCAGTTCTTC. It codes for CASKSSGRMDEQFF. Full variable domain (outside the CDR3, taken from reference TRBV25-1 and TRBJ2-1): EADIYQTPRYLVIGTGKKITLECSQTMGHDKMYWYQQDPGMELHLIHYSYGVNSTEKGDLSSESTVSRIRTEHFPLTLESARPSHTSQYLCASKSSGRMDEQFFGPGTRLTVL.

The chain carries TRBV28 and TRBJ2-7; D perhaps matches TRBD2 (5 bases). V was clipped by 5 bases and J by 4 bases, with 12 bases between them. The CDR3 totals 13 residues. Germline V lookup: CDR1 MDHEN, CDR2 SYDVKM. The CDR3 region has the DNA TGTGCCAGCAGTAATTGGGCGGGTTACGAGCAGTACTTC. Translating gives CASSNWAGYEQYF.

The V gene is TRBV19, the J gene TRBJ2-1; the D gene is possibly TRBD2 (6 bases). Per germline, CDR1 LNHDA and CDR2 SQIVND (reference sequence). CDR3 length: 15 residues. The V and J ends lost 3 bases and 6 bases respectively, with 15 bases between them. CDR3 loop: CASSISGRRANEQFF. CDR3 sequence (DNA): TGTGCCAGTAGTATTAGCGGTCGGCGGGCCAATGAGCAGTTCTTC. Full variable domain (rest looked up from reference TRBV19 and TRBJ2-1): DGGITQSPKYLFRKEGQNVTLSCEQNLNHDAMYWYRQDPGQGLRLIYYSQIVNDFQKGDIAEGYSVSREKKESFPLTVTSAQKNPTAFYLCASSISGRRANEQFFGPGTRLTVL.

This chain uses TRBV2 with TRBJ2-7, with a possible D match to TRBD1 (5 bases). The CDR3 extends over 15 amino acids. V shed 0 bases and J shed 1 base, with 10 bases lying between them. CDR1 is SNHLY, CDR2 FYNNEI, per germline. The CDR3 sequence: CASSEALDSSYEQYF. The CDR3 DNA is TGTGCCAGCAGTGAAGCGCTCGACAGTTCCTACGAGCAGTACTTC.

The chain uses TRBV7-2 and TRBJ2-1; D perhaps matches TRBD2 (6 bases). V was clipped by 0 bases and J by 7 bases, with 25 bases between them. The germline V gene encodes CDR1 SGHTA and CDR2 FQGNSA. This CDR3 comprises 19 residues. This CDR3 reads CASSLARDPLPTHRNEQFF. The DNA of the CDR3 is TGTGCCAGCAGCTTAGCGCGGGACCCGTTGCCCACCCATAGAAATGAGCAGTTCTTC.

V and J are TRBV4-1 and TRBJ1-5; no reliable D call. Trimming left V 0 bases short and J 8 bases short, with 8 bases between. The CDR3 contains 13 residues. In germline, CDR1 is MGHRA, CDR2 YSYEKL. CDR3 DNA: TGCGCCAGCAGCCAAGATCTCGAGGAGCCCCAGCATTTT. It is translated as CASSQDLEEPQHF.

The V gene is TRBV28, the J gene TRBJ1-5; 8 nucleotides align to TRBD1. The CDR3 runs 14 residues. V lost 2 bases to trimming and J lost 6 bases; unmatched junction nucleotides: 3. CDR1 is MDHEN and CDR2 is SYDVKM in the germline V gene. CDR3: CASSLGQGFQPQHF. As DNA, the CDR3 is TGTGCCAGCAGTTTAGGACAGGGTTTTCAGCCCCAGCATTTT.